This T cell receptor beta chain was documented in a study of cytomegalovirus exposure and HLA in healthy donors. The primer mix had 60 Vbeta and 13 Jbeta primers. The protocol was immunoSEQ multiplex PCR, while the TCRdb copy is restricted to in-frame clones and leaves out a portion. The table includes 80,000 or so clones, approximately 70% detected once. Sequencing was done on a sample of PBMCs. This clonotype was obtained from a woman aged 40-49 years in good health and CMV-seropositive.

For the CDR3, the DNA is TGTGCCAGCAGTGAAGTTGGGTGGGGCGGGGGGGCGAAGGAAAATGAGCAGTTCTTC. It specifies CASSEVGWGGGAKENEQFF. This chain uses TRBV2 with TRBJ2-1, with TRBD2 identical over 9 bases. Germline V gene data show CDR1 as SNHLY and CDR2 as FYNNEI. Losses at the gene ends were 1 base for V and 7 bases for J; bases not matched to a gene: 17. The length of the CDR3 is 19 residues.